One and the same sample provided the 27 T cell receptor beta chains below, sequenced in a study of tumor-infiltrating lymphocytes in primary liver carcinoma. Production of TCR beta cDNA used roughly 0.55 ug total RNA together with a constant-region primer. What produced the TCR beta libraries was three nested multiplex PCR rounds using slightly modified ARM-PCR. TRBV1-TRBV30 forward primers paired with a C-beta reverse primer drove the first two PCR rounds, approximately 11 cycles each. TCRdb analysed the multiplex PCR reads with MiXCR anew, one entry per CDR3 protein. The sample has under 200,000 distinct CDR3 sequences, 65% seen once. Blood RNA was derived from unsorted whole blood, and germline DNA was extracted too. Sequenced: peripheral blood. The origin of the receptors is an older woman with primary liver carcinoma and hepatitis B virus infection.

With regard to this clonotype: No conserved phenylalanine or tryptophan is present at the end of the CDR3, so a read error is the likely explanation. No DNA is shown, since the ends of the CDR3 on it are uncertain; the CDR3 is the one TCRdb lists. This chain joins TRBV11-2 and TRBJ2-2. Per the germline V gene, CDR1 is SGHAT and CDR2 is FQNNGV. The CDR3 is 14 residues long, counting both termini. CDR3 sequence reads: CASSLIANTGELFI.

In the case of this clonotype: One base away lies a much larger clone, so this may be a sequencing read error. The rearrangement links TRBV5-8 to TRBJ2-7; D might be TRBD1 (5 bases). The ends were cut back, 1 base at V and 3 bases at J, with 14 bases in the middle. Germline values: CDR1 SGHTS, CDR2 YDEGEE. The CDR3 spans 15 residues. The CDR3 reads CASSLYTGLNYEQYF. The CDR3 region has the DNA TGTGCCAGCAGCTTGTACACAGGTCTCAACTACGAGCAGTACTTC.

This clonotype was detected a few times. This chain uses TRBV5-1 with TRBJ2-7; 9 bases map to TRBD1. The ends lost 6 bases at V and 2 bases at J; junction bases unmatched: 9. Germline CDR1 reads SGHRS; CDR2 reads YFSETQ. The CDR3 sequence is 15 residues long. The CDR3 spells CASNWEGQGTYEQYF. The DNA of the CDR3 is TGCGCCAGCAACTGGGAGGGACAGGGAACCTACGAGCAGTACTTC.

Concerning this clonotype itself: A much larger clone is a single base away; this may be a read error. The rearrangement joins TRBV6-6 to TRBJ2-7, with 7 bases lining up with TRBD1. The CDR3 has 14 amino acids. The V gene end was trimmed by 7 bases and the J gene end by 2 bases; junction bases not matched to a gene: 8. Germline-derived CDR1 and CDR2 are MNHNY and SVGAGI (reference sequence). The chain's CDR3 is CASNLRDRTYEQYF. In DNA, the CDR3 is TGTGCCAGCAATCTCCGGGACAGAACCTACGAGCAGTACTTC.

As regards this clonotype: Its ends do not fully match the called genes, so a read error is possible. This rearrangement joins TRBV6-5 to TRBJ2-1; D may correspond to TRBD1 or TRBD2 (5 bases each). From germline, CDR1 is MNHEY and CDR2 SVGAGI. The CDR3 consists of 16 residues. CDR3 sequence: CVSTRSVQEAYNKQFF. CDR3 DNA sequence: TGTGTCAGCACTAGATCGGTACAGGAAGCCTACAATAAGCAGTTCTTC.

This clonotype has at least ten counts. V usage is TRBV5-3 and J usage is TRBJ1-2; D unresolved. TRBV5-3 is an ORF for which the function is uncertain. The CDR3 length is 14 residues. V dropped 6 bases and J dropped 4 bases, with 16 bases sitting between them. CDR3 DNA sequence: TGTGCCAGAATTCTCGGGGATCTTCCCTATGGCTACACCTTC. Its protein product is CARILGDLPYGYTF.

This clonotype came up many times. This chain links TRBV10-1 with TRBJ2-5; 8 bases line up with TRBD1. V shed 6 bases and J 7 bases; nucleotides not matched to a gene: 7. The CDR3 is 13 residues long. From germline, CDR1 is WNHNN and CDR2 SYGVQD (reference sequence). The CDR3 bases are TGCGCCAGCAGCCCCAGGGGGCTGGGGACCCAGTACTTC. Translation: CASSPRGLGTQYF.

V is TRBV7-9 and J is TRBJ1-1; D unclear. Per the germline V gene, CDR1 is SEHNR and CDR2 is FQNEAQ (reference sequence). This CDR3 is 11 amino acids long. V shed 1 base and J shed 10 bases, with 7 bases lying between them. The CDR3 bases are TGTGCCAGCAGCTTAGTAGAGGGAGCTTTCTTT. Its protein product is CASSLVEGAFF.

Concerning this clonotype: Given a much more abundant clone one base away, this may be a read error. The gene calls are TRBV6-5 and TRBJ1-4; tentatively, D is TRBD1 (6 bases). Germline V gene data show CDR1 as MNHEY and CDR2 as SVGAGI. The V end lost 6 bases, the J end lost 4 bases, and 24 bases lay between the germline ends. The CDR3 totals 18 residues. The CDR3 protein is CASSKSLPGAQINEKLFF. CDR3 bases: TGTGCCAGCAGCAAATCTCTCCCGGGGGCGCAAATTAATGAAAAACTGTTTTTT.

This rearrangement joins TRBV11-2 to TRBJ2-1; tentatively, D is TRBD1 (6 bases). The V and J ends lost 2 bases and 10 bases respectively, with 21 bases between them. CDR3 length: 16 amino acids. Per germline, CDR1 SGHAT and CDR2 FQNNGV. Here the CDR3 reads CASSLSPGGSPTEQFF. The DNA for the CDR3 is TGTGCCAGCAGCTTATCTCCTGGGGGCTCCCCAACGGAGCAGTTCTTC. Drawing the rest from reference TRBV11-2 and TRBJ2-1, the complete variable domain is EAGVAQSPRYKIIEKRQSVAFWCNPISGHATLYWYQQILGQGPKLLIQFQNNGVVDDSQLPKDRFSAERLKGVDSTLKIQPAKLEDSAVYLCASSLSPGGSPTEQFFGPGTRLTVL.

As concerns this clonotype: Without the conserved terminal phenylalanine or tryptophan, this CDR3 likely stems from a read error. The chain couples TRBV6-1 to TRBJ2-1; 11 bases agree with TRBD2. After removal of 8 bases from V and 3 bases from J, the junction contained 12 bases not matched to a gene. This CDR3 comprises 17 residues. Germline V gene lookup returns CDR1 MNHNS and CDR2 SASEGT. The CDR3 nucleotides are TGTGCCAGCGGCCGTTCGGTAGCGGGAGGGTTCTACAATGAGCAGTTCCTC. Protein product: CASGRSVAGGFYNEQFL.

This clonotype was counted once. A much more abundant neighbour one base away suggests this may be a read error. As DNA, the CDR3 is TGTGCCAGCAGACGACTGTATTCTGAGACCCAGTACTTC. It specifies CASRRLYSETQYF. J is TRBJ2-5 and V is TRBV6-5; D unclear. Germline V gene data show CDR1 as MNHEY and CDR2 as SVGAGI. Trimming stripped 6 bases from V and 5 bases from J, with 13 bases between. This CDR3 region has 13 residues.

This clonotype was observed at least ten times. V is TRBV29-1 and J is TRBJ2-7; 10 bases align to TRBD2. The CDR3 has 16 amino acids. Germline CDR1 is SQVTM and CDR2 is ANQGSEA. Trimming removed 0 bases from V and 2 bases from J; junction bases left unmatched: 7. CDR3 DNA: TGCAGCGTTGAAGATTTTCTAGCGGGAGTGACCTACGAGCAGTACTTC. Translating gives CSVEDFLAGVTYEQYF.

In the case of this clonotype: The junction shows a germline mismatch at one end, possibly a read error. This CDR3 reads CVSRLAGRYEQYF. As DNA, the CDR3 is TGTGTCAGCAGACTAGCGGGAAGGTACGAGCAGTACTTC. The chain carries TRBV6-5 and TRBJ2-7, with 11 bases aligning to TRBD2. Germline assignment: CDR1 MNHEY and CDR2 SVGAGI. This CDR3 is 13 amino acids long.

This clonotype was seen ten or more times. The rearrangement joins TRBV6-6 to TRBJ2-5; TRBD2 matches at 8 bases. V shed 6 bases, J shed 4 bases, and the junction held 16 bases outside the gene matches. This CDR3 is built from 17 residues. CDR1 and CDR2 (germline): MNHNY, SVGAGI (reference sequence). CDR3 in DNA: TGTGCCAGCAGCCGAGGTTTAAGGAGCGGGAGTAGAGAGACCCAGTACTTC. Translation: CASSRGLRSGSRETQYF.

The gene calls are TRBV29-1 and TRBJ1-2; a weak D match, TRBD1 (5 bases). The V gene's germline CDR1 is SQVTM and CDR2 ANQGSEA. V was trimmed by 5 bases and J by 4 bases, leaving 11 bases between them. The CDR3 is 12 amino acids. CDR3 region: CSVTQQGYGYTF. In DNA form, the CDR3 reads TGCAGCGTTACCCAGCAGGGCTATGGCTACACCTTC.

With respect to this clonotype: The junction departs from germline at one end; a sequencing error may be responsible. The chain uses TRBV12-3 or TRBV12-4 and TRBJ1-1; D unclear. CDR3 size: 14 residues. As DNA, the CDR3 is TGTGCCAGCATCTACCAGCACCCGAACACCGAAGCTTTCTTT. It translates to CASIYQHPNTEAFF.

On this clonotype itself: An end of the junction differs from the germline gene, which may be a read error. This chain links TRBV12-3 or TRBV12-4 with TRBJ1-2, with a tentative D call TRBD1 (5 bases). The CDR3 loop spans 16 amino acids. The CDR3 protein is CVSSPAWGGGAYGYTF. CDR3 DNA: TGTGTCAGCAGTCCTGCGTGGGGAGGAGGGGCTTATGGCTACACCTTC.

This clonotype was found many times. V usage is TRBV11-1 and J usage is TRBJ2-7; D not certain. From germline, CDR1 is SGHAT and CDR2 FQDESV (reference sequence). The CDR3 is made up of 12 amino acids. V was shortened by 2 bases and J by 5 bases, with 7 bases between the two germline ends. Here the CDR3 DNA reads TGTGCCAGCAGCTTAAGAGGACACGAGCAGTACTTC. This sequence encodes CASSLRGHEQYF.

In this sample, this clonotype turned up many times. The rearrangement joins TRBV4-1 to TRBJ1-5; perhaps TRBD1 as D (5 bases). CDR1 is MGHRA, CDR2 YSYEKL, per germline. This CDR3 is built from 15 residues. Trimming removed 0 bases at V and 2 bases at J, with 8 bases between. The CDR3 here is CASSQDGGGNQPQHF. Here the CDR3 DNA reads TGCGCCAGCAGCCAAGACGGGGGGGGCAATCAGCCCCAGCATTTT.

The chain recombines TRBV7-6 with TRBJ2-3; tentatively, D is TRBD1 (5 bases). Deletions cut 2 bases from V and 3 bases from J, with 12 bases between. The germline CDR1 and CDR2 sequences are SGHVS and FNYEAQ. The CDR3 covers 15 residues. CDR3 sequence (DNA): TGTGCCAGCAGCTTAAGCTGGACAAATACAGATACGCAGTATTTT. Its translation is CASSLSWTNTDTQYF.

The chain has TRBV6-6 and TRBJ2-7, with 7 bases lining up with TRBD1. The CDR3 contains 13 residues. J gave up 4 bases and V 7 bases, and 7 bases lay outside the gene matches. Germline lookup yields CDR1 MNHNY and CDR2 SVGAGI (reference sequence). CDR3 nucleotides: TGTGCCAGCACTCAGACAGGGACATACGAGCAGTACTTC. Translating gives CASTQTGTYEQYF.

Regarding this clonotype: Likely a read error: the CDR3 ends without its conserved phenylalanine or tryptophan. Because the CDR3's place on the DNA is in doubt, the DNA is left out and the CDR3 is given as listed by TCRdb. The V call is TRBV21-1, the J call TRBJ2-7. TRBV21-1 is termed a pseudogene. The CDR3 has 16 residues if both end residues are counted. The CDR3 protein is CASSNRPFEGSYEQYL.

As for this clonotype: One end of the junction fails to match germline, which may point to a read error. The gene calls are TRBV11-2 and TRBJ2-3; D is ambiguous. This CDR3 has 14 residues. In germline, CDR1 is SGHAT, CDR2 FQNNGV. The CDR3 bases are TGTGCCAGCAGCTCCGGGTTTAGCATAGATACGCAGTATTTT. Translated, it gives CASSSGFSIDTQYF.

Note on this clonotype: Sequence at one end of the junction differs from germline and may be a read error. The rearrangement links TRBV11-1 to TRBJ2-1; 13 positions agree with TRBD2. CDR3 length: 15 amino acids. Germline-derived CDR1 and CDR2 are SGHAT and FQDESV (reference sequence). Here the CDR3 reads CSSKMGTSGENEQFF. In nucleotides, the CDR3 is TGTTCCAGTAAAATGGGGACTAGCGGGGAGAATGAGCAGTTCTTC. Complete variable domain (other parts from reference TRBV11-1 and TRBJ2-1): EAEVAQSPRYKITEKSQAVAFWCDPISGHATLYWYRQILGQGPELLVQFQDESVVDDSQLPKDRFSAERLKGVDSTLKIQPAELGDSAMYLCSSKMGTSGENEQFFGPGTRLTVL.

Comment on this clonotype: At one of its ends the junction is not consistent with the germline gene, which may arise from a read error. The V call is TRBV11-2, the J call TRBJ2-3; 8 bases agree with TRBD2. Germline V gene sequence: CDR1 SGHAT, CDR2 FQNNGV. The CDR3 is 18 amino acids. The CDR3 region is CANSSPLTGTSHSDTQYF. In DNA, the CDR3 is TGTGCCAACAGCTCCCCCCTTACCGGGACTAGTCATTCAGATACGCAGTATTTT.

This clonotype was detected many times. This chain links TRBV7-9 with TRBJ1-4; TRBD1 matches at 9 bases. The germline V gene encodes CDR1 SEHNR and CDR2 FQNEAQ (reference sequence). CDR3 length: 18 amino acids. The J segment lost 0 bases and the V segment lost 2 bases, leaving 7 bases of the junction unmatched. The CDR3 protein is CASSLSAGQGTTNEKLFF. CDR3 DNA: TGTGCCAGCAGCTTATCCGCGGGACAGGGAACAACTAATGAAAAACTGTTTTTT.